The T cell receptor beta chain under discussion was sequenced for a study of CD8 T cells in Susac syndrome. Random hexamers primed reverse transcription of about 0.45 to 1 ug RNA. TCRdb reprocessed the immunoSEQ multiplex PCR reads with MiXCR, giving one entry per CDR3 protein. The sample includes tens of thousands of distinct CDR3 sequences, approximately 96% seen only once; the top ten take 0.62%. V was shortened by 3 bases and J by 0 bases, with 8 bases between the two germline ends. The CDR3 consists of 15 residues. Germline CDR1 SGHTA, CDR2 FQGNSA. V is TRBV7-2 and J is TRBJ1-4; no firm D call. The TCR sequence derives from a human donor with Susac syndrome. Sequencing used CD8+ T cells from PBMCs. CDR3 amino acids: CASSLAGTTNEKLFF. Written as DNA, the CDR3 is TGTGCCAGCAGCTTGGCGGGGACAACTAATGAAAAACTGTTTTTT.